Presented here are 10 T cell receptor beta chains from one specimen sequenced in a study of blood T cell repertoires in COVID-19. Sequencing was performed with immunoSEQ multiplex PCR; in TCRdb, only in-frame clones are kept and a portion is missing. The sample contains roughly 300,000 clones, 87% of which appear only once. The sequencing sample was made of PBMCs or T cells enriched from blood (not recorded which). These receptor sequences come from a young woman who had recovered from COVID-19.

The CDR3 nucleotides read TGTGCCAGCAGTCCTACCCGACTCCAGAACACTGAAGCTTTCTTT. Translation gives CASSPTRLQNTEAFF. V gene TRBV6-5 combines with J gene TRBJ1-1; D is unclear. The V gene lost 5 bases and the J gene lost 1 base, with 14 bases spanning the gap. Germline V lookup: CDR1 MNHEY, CDR2 SVGAGI. CDR3 length equals 15 residues.

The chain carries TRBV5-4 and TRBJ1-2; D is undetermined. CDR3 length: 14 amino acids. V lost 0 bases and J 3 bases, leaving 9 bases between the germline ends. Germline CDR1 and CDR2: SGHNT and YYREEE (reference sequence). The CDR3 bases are TGTGCCAGCAGCTTGGAACGCCAGGACTATGGCTACACCTTC. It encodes CASSLERQDYGYTF.

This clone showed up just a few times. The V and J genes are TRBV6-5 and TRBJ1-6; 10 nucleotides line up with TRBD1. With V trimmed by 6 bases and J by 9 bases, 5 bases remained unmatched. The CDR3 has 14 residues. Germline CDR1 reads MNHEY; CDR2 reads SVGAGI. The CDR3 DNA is TGTGCCAGCAGCCCGGGACAGGGGCCTTCACCCCTCCACTTT. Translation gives CASSPGQGPSPLHF.

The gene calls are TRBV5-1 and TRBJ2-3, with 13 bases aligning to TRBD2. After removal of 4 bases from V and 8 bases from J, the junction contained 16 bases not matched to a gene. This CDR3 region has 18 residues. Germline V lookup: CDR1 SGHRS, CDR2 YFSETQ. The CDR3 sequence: CASSRTGLAGAHSTTQYF. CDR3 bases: TGCGCCAGCAGCAGGACAGGACTAGCGGGGGCTCATTCGACTACGCAGTATTTT. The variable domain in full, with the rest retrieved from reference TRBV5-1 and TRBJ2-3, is KAGVTQTPRYLIKTRGQQVTLSCSPISGHRSVSWYQQTPGQGLQFLFEYFSETQRNKGNFPGRFSGRQFSNSRSEMNVSTLELGDSALYLCASSRTGLAGAHSTTQYFGPGTRLTVL.

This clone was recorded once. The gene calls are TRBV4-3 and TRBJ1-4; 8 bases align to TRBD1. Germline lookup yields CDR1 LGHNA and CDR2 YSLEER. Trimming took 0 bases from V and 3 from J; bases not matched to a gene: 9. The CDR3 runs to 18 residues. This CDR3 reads CASSQDPQGARANEKLFF. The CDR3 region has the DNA TGCGCCAGCAGCCAAGATCCGCAGGGGGCGCGGGCTAATGAAAAACTGTTTTTT.

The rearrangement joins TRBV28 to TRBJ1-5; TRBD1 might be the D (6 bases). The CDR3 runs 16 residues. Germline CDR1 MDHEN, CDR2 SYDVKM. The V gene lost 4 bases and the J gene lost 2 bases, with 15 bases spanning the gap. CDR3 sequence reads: CASSSNDRLGNQPQHF. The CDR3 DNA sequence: TGTGCCAGCAGTTCTAACGACAGGCTTGGCAATCAGCCCCAGCATTTT.

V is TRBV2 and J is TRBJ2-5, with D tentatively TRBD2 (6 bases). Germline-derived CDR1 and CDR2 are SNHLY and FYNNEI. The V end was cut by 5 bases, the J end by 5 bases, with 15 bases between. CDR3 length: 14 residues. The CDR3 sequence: CASSPLARSETQYF. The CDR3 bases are TGTGCCAGCAGTCCACTAGCTCGTTCGGAGACCCAGTACTTC.

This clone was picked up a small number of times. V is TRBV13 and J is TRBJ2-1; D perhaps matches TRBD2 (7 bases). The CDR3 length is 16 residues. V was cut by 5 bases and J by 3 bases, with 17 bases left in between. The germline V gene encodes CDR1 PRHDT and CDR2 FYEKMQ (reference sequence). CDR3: CASSVRRRGRYNEQFF. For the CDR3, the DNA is TGTGCCAGCAGCGTTAGAAGGCGGGGGCGCTACAATGAGCAGTTCTTC.

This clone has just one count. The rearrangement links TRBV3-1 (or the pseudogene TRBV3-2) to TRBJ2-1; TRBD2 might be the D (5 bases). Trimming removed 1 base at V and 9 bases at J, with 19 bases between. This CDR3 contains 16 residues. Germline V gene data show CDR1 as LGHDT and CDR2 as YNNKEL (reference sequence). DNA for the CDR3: TGTGCCAGCAGCCAAGTAAATGAGGGCACCTACGCTGAGCAGTTCTTC. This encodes CASSQVNEGTYAEQFF.

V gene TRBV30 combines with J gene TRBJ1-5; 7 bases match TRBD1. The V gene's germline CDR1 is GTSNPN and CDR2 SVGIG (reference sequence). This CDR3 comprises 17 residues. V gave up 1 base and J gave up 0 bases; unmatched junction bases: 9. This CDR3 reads CAWSGGRGMGSNQPQHF. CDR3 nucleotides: TGTGCCTGGAGTGGGGGCAGGGGGATGGGTAGCAATCAGCCCCAGCATTTT.